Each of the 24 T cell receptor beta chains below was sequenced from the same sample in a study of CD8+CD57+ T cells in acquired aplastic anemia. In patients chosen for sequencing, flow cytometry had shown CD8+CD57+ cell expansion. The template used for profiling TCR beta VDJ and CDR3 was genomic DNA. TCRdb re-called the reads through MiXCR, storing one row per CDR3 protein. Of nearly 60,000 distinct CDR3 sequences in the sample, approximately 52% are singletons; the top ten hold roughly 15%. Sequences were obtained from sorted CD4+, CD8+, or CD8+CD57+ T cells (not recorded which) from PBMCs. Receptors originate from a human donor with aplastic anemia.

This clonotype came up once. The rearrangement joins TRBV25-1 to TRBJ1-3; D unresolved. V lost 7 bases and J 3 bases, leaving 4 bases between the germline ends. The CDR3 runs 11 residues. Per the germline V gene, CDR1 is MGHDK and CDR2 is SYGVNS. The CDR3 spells CASKLGNTIYF. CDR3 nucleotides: TGTGCCAGCAAGCTTGGAAACACCATATATTTT. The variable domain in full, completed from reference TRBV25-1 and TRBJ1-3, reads EADIYQTPRYLVIGTGKKITLECSQTMGHDKMYWYQQDPGMELHLIHYSYGVNSTEKGDLSSESTVSRIRTEHFPLTLESARPSHTSQYLCASKLGNTIYFGEGSWLTVV.

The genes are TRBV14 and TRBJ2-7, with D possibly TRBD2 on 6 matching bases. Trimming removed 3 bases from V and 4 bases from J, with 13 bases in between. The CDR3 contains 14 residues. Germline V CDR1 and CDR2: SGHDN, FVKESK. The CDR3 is CASSHYLEGYEQYF. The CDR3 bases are TGTGCCAGCAGCCATTATTTGGAGGGGTACGAGCAGTACTTC.

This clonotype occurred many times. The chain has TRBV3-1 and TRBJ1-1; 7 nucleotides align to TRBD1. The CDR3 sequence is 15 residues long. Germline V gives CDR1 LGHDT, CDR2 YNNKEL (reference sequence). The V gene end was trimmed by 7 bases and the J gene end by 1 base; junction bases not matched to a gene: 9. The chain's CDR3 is CASTPQGGQNTEAFF. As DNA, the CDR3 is TGTGCCAGCACCCCTCAGGGGGGCCAGAACACTGAAGCTTTCTTT.

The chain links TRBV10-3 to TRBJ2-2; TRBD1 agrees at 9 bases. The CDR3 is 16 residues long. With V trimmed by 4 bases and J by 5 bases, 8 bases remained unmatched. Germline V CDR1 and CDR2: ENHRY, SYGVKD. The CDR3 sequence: CAISARQGEGTGELFF. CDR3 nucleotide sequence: TGTGCCATCAGTGCCCGACAGGGGGAAGGGACCGGGGAGCTGTTTTTT.

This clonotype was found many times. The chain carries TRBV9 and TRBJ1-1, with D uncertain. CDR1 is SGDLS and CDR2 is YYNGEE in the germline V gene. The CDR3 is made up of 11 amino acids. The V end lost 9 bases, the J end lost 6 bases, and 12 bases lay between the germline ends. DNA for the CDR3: TGTGCCACCGAAGTCTTGGCTGAAGCTTTCTTT. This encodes CATEVLAEAFF.

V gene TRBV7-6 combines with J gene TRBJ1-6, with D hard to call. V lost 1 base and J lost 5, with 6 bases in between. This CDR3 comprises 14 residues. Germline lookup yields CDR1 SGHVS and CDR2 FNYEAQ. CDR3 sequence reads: CASSLGANNSPLHF. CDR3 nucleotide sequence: TGTGCCAGCAGCTTAGGGGCAAATAATTCACCCCTCCACTTT.

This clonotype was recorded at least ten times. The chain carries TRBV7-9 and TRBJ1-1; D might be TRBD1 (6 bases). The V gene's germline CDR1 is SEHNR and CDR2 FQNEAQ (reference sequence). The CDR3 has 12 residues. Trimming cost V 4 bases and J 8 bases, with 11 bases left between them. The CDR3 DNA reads TGTGCCAGCAGCTATGGACAGACCGAAGCTTTCTTT. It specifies CASSYGQTEAFF.

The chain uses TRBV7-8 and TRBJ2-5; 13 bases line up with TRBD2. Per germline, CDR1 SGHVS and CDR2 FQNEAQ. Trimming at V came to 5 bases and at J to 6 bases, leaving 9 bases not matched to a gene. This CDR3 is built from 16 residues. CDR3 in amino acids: CASSPPTSGGPKTQYF. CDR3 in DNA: TGTGCCAGCAGCCCGCCGACTAGCGGGGGGCCCAAGACCCAGTACTTC.

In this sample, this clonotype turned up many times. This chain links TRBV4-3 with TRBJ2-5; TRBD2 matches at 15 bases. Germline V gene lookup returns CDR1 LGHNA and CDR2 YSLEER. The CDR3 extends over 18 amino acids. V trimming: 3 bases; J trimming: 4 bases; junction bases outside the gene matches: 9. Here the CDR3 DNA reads TGCGCCAGCAGCCATCCGGGACTAGCGGGGGGTTGGGTAGAGACCCAGTACTTC. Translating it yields CASSHPGLAGGWVETQYF.

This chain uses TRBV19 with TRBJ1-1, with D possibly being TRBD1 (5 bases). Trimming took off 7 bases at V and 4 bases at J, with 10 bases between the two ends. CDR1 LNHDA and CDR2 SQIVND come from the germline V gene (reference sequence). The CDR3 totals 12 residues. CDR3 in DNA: TGTGCCAGTATGGGGGGTGGCACTGAAGCTTTCTTT. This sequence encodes CASMGGGTEAFF.

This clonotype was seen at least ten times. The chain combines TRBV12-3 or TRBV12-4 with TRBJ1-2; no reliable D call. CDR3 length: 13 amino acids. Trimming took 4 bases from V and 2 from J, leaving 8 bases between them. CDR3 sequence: CASSSVLNYGYTF. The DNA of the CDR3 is TGTGCCAGCAGTTCCGTATTAAACTATGGCTACACCTTC.

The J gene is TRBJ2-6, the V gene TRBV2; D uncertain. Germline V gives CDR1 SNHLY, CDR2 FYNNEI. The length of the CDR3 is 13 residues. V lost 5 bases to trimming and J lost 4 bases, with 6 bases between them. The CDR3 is CASSKSGANVLTF. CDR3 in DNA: TGTGCCAGCAGTAAGTCAGGGGCCAACGTCCTGACTTTC.

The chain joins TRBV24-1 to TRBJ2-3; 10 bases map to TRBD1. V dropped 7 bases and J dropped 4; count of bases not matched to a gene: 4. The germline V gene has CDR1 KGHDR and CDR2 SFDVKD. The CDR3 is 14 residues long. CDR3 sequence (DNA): TGTGCCACCAGGGCCGGGACAGGGGCAGATACGCAGTATTTT. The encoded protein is CATRAGTGADTQYF.

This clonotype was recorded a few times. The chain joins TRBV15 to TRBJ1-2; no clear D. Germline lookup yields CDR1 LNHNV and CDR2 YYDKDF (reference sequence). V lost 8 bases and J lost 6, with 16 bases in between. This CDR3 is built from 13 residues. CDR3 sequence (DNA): TGTGCCACCTCCGGGCCTCCTTCGGATGGCTACACCTTC. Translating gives CATSGPPSDGYTF.

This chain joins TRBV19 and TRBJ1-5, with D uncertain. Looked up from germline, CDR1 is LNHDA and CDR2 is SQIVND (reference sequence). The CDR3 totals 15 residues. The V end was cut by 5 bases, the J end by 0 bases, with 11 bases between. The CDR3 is CASSLEEYSNQPQHF. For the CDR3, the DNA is TGTGCCAGTAGTCTCGAGGAATATAGCAATCAGCCCCAGCATTTT.

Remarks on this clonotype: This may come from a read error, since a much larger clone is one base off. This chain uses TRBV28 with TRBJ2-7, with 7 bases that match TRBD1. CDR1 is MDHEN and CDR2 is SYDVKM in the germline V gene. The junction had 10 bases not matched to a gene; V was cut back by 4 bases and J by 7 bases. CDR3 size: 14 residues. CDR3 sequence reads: CASSWAGGIWEQYV. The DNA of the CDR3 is TGTGCCAGCAGTTGGGCAGGGGGAATCTGGGAGCAGTACGTC.

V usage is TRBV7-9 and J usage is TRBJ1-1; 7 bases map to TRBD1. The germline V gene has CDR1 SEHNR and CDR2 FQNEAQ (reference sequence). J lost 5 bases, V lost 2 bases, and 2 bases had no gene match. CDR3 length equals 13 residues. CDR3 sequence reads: CASSLPQGTEAFF. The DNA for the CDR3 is TGTGCCAGCAGCTTACCACAGGGGACTGAAGCTTTCTTT.

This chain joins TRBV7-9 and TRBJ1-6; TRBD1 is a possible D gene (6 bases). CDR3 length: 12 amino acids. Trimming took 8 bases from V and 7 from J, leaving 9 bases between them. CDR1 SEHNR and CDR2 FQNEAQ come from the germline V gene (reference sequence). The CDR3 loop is CASGRGNSPLHF. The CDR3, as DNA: TGTGCCAGCGGCAGGGGAAATTCACCCCTCCACTTT.

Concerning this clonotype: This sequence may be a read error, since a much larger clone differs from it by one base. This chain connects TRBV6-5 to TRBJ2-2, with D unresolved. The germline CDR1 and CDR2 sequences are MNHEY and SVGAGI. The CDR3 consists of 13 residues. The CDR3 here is CAGSSPGRGELFF. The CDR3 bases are TGTGCCGGCAGTTCCCCCGGCAGGGGGGAGCTGTTTTTT.

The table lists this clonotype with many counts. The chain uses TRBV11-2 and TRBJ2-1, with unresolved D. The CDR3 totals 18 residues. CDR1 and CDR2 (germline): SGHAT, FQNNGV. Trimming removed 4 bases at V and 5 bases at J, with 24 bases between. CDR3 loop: CASSWMNQTAFENNEQFF. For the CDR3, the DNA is TGTGCCAGCAGCTGGATGAACCAAACAGCGTTTGAAAACAATGAGCAGTTCTTC. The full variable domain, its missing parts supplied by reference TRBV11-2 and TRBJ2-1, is EAGVAQSPRYKIIEKRQSVAFWCNPISGHATLYWYQQILGQGPKLLIQFQNNGVVDDSQLPKDRFSAERLKGVDSTLKIQPAKLEDSAVYLCASSWMNQTAFENNEQFFGPGTRLTVL.

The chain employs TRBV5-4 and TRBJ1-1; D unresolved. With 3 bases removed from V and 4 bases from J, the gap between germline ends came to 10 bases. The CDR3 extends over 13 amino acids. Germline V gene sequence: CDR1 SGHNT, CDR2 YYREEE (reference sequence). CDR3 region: CASSYDLATEAFF. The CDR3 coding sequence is TGTGCCAGCAGCTATGACTTGGCCACTGAAGCTTTCTTT.

This CDR3 is CASSGTVSNQPQHF. CDR3 DNA: TGTGCCAGCAGTGGGACAGTCTCTAATCAGCCCCAGCATTTT. The chain links TRBV12-3 or TRBV12-4 to TRBJ1-5, with 7 bases aligning to TRBD1. V trimming: 5 bases; J trimming: 4 bases; junction bases outside the gene matches: 5. The CDR3 length is 14 residues.

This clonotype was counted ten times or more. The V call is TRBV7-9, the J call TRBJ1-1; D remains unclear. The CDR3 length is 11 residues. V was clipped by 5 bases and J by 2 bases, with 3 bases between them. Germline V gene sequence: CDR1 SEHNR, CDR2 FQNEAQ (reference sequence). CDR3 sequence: CASSQNTEAFF. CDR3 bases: TGTGCCAGCAGCCAAAACACTGAAGCTTTCTTT.

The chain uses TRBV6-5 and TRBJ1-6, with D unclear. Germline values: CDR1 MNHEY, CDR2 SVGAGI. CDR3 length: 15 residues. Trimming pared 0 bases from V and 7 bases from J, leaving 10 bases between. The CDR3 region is CASSYSKAGNSPLHF. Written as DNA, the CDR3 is TGTGCCAGCAGTTACTCGAAGGCCGGGAATTCACCCCTCCACTTT.